This TCR beta chain originates from a study of blood T cell repertoires in COVID-19. Authors' processing steps: Using reference gene primer amplification, nucleated cell counts were estimated. Assay used: immunoSEQ multiplex PCR; TCRdb lists only in-frame clones, some missing. V, J and clone size derive from that table, while D and trimming were established from the DNA sequence. The profile covers 250,000 to 400,000 clones, with around 87% appearing a single time and 1% taken by the ten largest. This CDR3 region has 15 residues. Germline lookup yields CDR1 MNHEY and CDR2 SVGAGI. The V end lost 5 bases, the J end lost 2 bases, and 15 bases lay between the germline ends.

This sequence originates from a man aged 45-60 years with active or convalescent COVID-19. The gene calls are TRBV6-5 and TRBJ2-5; maybe TRBD2 (6 bases). Sample: peripheral blood. CDR3 in amino acids: CASSRLGAGQETQYF. The DNA for the CDR3 is TGTGCCAGCAGTCGACTAGGCGCTGGGCAAGAGACCCAGTACTTC.